This T cell receptor (beta chain) is drawn from a study of blood T cell repertoires in COVID-19. The wider study: There were acute and convalescent COVID-19 samples, and they came from the United States, Italy and Spain. PBMCs, B-cell-depleted T cells, or T cells were the source of the cDNA or gDNA that made up the material.

In germline, CDR1 is SGHRS, CDR2 YFSETQ. J lost 5 bases, V lost 4 bases, and 3 bases had no gene match. The CDR3 is made up of 15 amino acids. Per the original methods: Counts of nucleated cells, estimated from reference gene primer amplification, were obtained. Generated by immunoSEQ multiplex PCR, the TCRdb table keeps only in-frame clones and is missing some. Clone size and the V and J calls come from that table; the DNA yielded D and trimming. The repertoire holds 250,000 or so clones, around 80% seen once, with 5.5% in the top ten. This receptor was obtained from a human donor in a cohort sampled during active COVID-19. Source material: peripheral blood. The chain links TRBV5-1 to TRBJ2-2, with TRBD2 matching 12 bases. CDR3 in amino acids: CASSQTSGRTGELFF. In nucleotides, the CDR3 is TGCGCCAGCAGCCAAACTAGCGGGAGGACCGGGGAGCTGTTTTTT. Based on the CDR3 plus reference TRBV5-1 and TRBJ2-2, the full variable domain is KAGVTQTPRYLIKTRGQQVTLSCSPISGHRSVSWYQQTPGQGLQFLFEYFSETQRNKGNFPGRFSGRQFSNSRSEMNVSTLELGDSALYLCASSQTSGRTGELFFGEGSRLTVL.